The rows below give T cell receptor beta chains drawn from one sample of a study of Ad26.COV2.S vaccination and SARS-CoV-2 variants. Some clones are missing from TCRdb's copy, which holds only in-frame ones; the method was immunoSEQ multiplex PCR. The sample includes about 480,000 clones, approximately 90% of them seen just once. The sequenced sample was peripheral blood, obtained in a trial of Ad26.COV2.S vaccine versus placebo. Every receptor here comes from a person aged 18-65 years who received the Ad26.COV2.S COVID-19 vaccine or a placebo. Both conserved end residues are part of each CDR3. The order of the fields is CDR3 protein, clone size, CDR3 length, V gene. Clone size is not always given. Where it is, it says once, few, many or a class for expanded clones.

CDR3aa: CASSSDWGNYGYTF
abundance: .
len: 14
v_gene: TRBV6-2/TRBV6-3

CDR3aa: CSGSVAFGTGGEGYTF
abundance: .
len: 16
v_gene: TRBV29-1

CDR3aa: CASSVEQASGRETQYF
abundance: few
len: 16
v_gene: TRBV9

CDR3aa: CASSFGGTYTEAFF
abundance: .
len: 14
v_gene: TRBV27

CDR3aa: CASSEAQSSGNTIYF
abundance: .
len: 15
v_gene: TRBV6-1

CDR3aa: CASSFSGRAYEQYF
abundance: .
len: 14
v_gene: TRBV11-2

CDR3aa: CATSAPSWDQPQHF
abundance: few
len: 14
v_gene: TRBV15

CDR3aa: CASSPLPGVPYEQYF
abundance: .
len: 15
v_gene: TRBV5-5

CDR3aa: CASSLTGVTEAFF
abundance: .
len: 13
v_gene: TRBV28

CDR3aa: CATSTRVPSNQPQHF
abundance: once
len: 15
v_gene: TRBV15

CDR3aa: CASSEQERAPEKLFF
abundance: .
len: 15
v_gene: TRBV6-1

CDR3aa: CAWRDWGREETQYF
abundance: .
len: 14
v_gene: TRBV30

CDR3aa: CASSPHNGTNTEAFF
abundance: .
len: 15
v_gene: TRBV9

CDR3aa: CASSPYPQDANGYTF
abundance: few
len: 15
v_gene: TRBV5-1

CDR3aa: CASRKKHGLAGVNEQFF
abundance: .
len: 17
v_gene: TRBV19

CDR3aa: CSVEVDRGFGIQYF
abundance: .
len: 14
v_gene: TRBV29-1

CDR3aa: CAWRPWQGEAFF
abundance: once
len: 12
v_gene: TRBV30

CDR3aa: CASSLTGGRGETQYF
abundance: .
len: 15
v_gene: TRBV3-1/TRBV3-2

CDR3aa: CASSETPGLAGETQYF
abundance: .
len: 16
v_gene: TRBV9

CDR3aa: CSASLPSGKNEQFF
abundance: .
len: 14
v_gene: TRBV20-1

CDR3aa: CASSVYPSRDNEQFF
abundance: .
len: 15
v_gene: TRBV9

CDR3aa: CASSLTNEQFF
abundance: .
len: 11
v_gene: TRBV19

CDR3aa: CASSVAGTGVYEQYF
abundance: .
len: 15
v_gene: TRBV9

CDR3aa: CASKLTGPGEEKLFF
abundance: .
len: 15
v_gene: TRBV5-1

CDR3aa: CASSILDAGSDTQYF
abundance: .
len: 15
v_gene: TRBV19

CDR3aa: CASSLTSGMTGELFF
abundance: .
len: 15
v_gene: TRBV28

CDR3aa: CASRPGQGISGRTADTQYF
abundance: .
len: 19
v_gene: TRBV19

CDR3aa: CASSLYRGTGELFF
abundance: .
len: 14
v_gene: TRBV6-2/TRBV6-3

CDR3aa: CASSLGGYEQYF
abundance: .
len: 12
v_gene: TRBV28

CDR3aa: CASSLAGSYGYTF
abundance: .
len: 13
v_gene: TRBV7-2